What follows describes a single TCR beta chain. Its antigen is still unknown. The record originates from a study of shared clonotypes between healthy human individuals. Study conclusions and caveats: It was the non-shared clonotypes that had lower generation probabilities than clonotypes shared by all four donors. Depth was large, yet rarefaction showed that sorted-subset sequencing was incomplete. Compared with memory subsets, naive subsets generally had larger estimated richness.

V was shortened by 5 bases and J by 5 bases, with 18 bases between the two germline ends. Germline CDR1 and CDR2: MDHEN and SYDVKM. The CDR3 has 16 amino acids. The table came from immunoSEQ multiplex PCR; TCRdb's copy has only in-frame clones and leaves some out. The sample contains over a million clones, 75% to 85% of which appear only once. This TCR derives from a young man in good health. Some clones in this sample may be carry-over from other donors' samples. Sequencing input: memory CD4+ T cells from PBMCs. As to subset: CD45RA-negative fraction. The V gene is TRBV28, the J gene TRBJ1-4; D might be TRBD1 (5 bases). CDR3 sequence (DNA): TGTGCCAGCAGTCCCCCACCAGTTGGGGGAAATGAAAAACTGTTTTTT. It translates to CASSPPPVGGNEKLFF.